The 30 T cell receptor beta chains given below trace back to one sample, sequenced in a study of memory CD4+ T cells and cytomegalovirus serostatus. The repertoire was sequenced with immunoSEQ multiplex PCR; TCRdb's copy has only in-frame clones and lacks some. This sample yields some 59,000 clones, of which 82% are seen a single time; about 0.95% belongs to the top ten. Single viable CD3+CD4+CD8-CD45RO+ cells were sorted as the memory CD4+ T cells. Source material: memory CD4+ T cells from blood. The receptors come from an adult in good health and CMV-seronegative.

By share, this clone counts as medium-sized (0.01 to 0.1%). The rearrangement joins TRBV5-4 to TRBJ1-1, with TRBD1 matching 7 bases. Germline V lookup: CDR1 SGHNT, CDR2 YYREEE (reference sequence). The V and J ends lost 1 base and 2 bases, in that order; junction bases with no gene match: 5. This CDR3 has 15 residues. The CDR3 nucleotides are TGTGCCAGCAGCTTGTGGGGGACAGCCAACACTGAAGCTTTCTTT. This sequence encodes CASSLWGTANTEAFF.

The chain links TRBV9 to TRBJ1-5; D call uncertain. This CDR3 has 16 residues. V dropped 3 bases and J dropped 4 bases, with 17 bases sitting between them. Germline-derived CDR1 and CDR2 are SGDLS and YYNGEE. Here the CDR3 reads CASSAVLMGLNQPQHF. The DNA of the CDR3 is TGTGCCAGCAGCGCTGTGTTGATGGGATTAAATCAGCCCCAGCATTTT.

J is TRBJ1-2 and V is TRBV7-2; no definite D call. Germline CDR1 reads SGHTA; CDR2 reads FQGNSA. This CDR3 has 13 residues. The germline V and J ends were trimmed by 2 bases and 2 bases, with 6 bases remaining between them. The CDR3 sequence is CASSLYQNYGYTF. The DNA of the CDR3 is TGTGCCAGCAGCTTATATCAGAACTATGGCTACACCTTC.

This chain's CDR3 is CASSSSGRGAGELFF. DNA of the CDR3: TGTGCCAGCAGCTCCTCGGGTCGGGGCGCCGGGGAGCTGTTTTTT. The rearrangement links TRBV7-9 to TRBJ2-2; D may match TRBD1 or TRBD2 (5 bases each). The CDR3 spans 15 residues. Looked up from germline, CDR1 is SEHNR and CDR2 is FQNEAQ (reference sequence). Between the trimmed V and J ends, which lost 4 bases and 6 bases, there was a span of 15 bases.

The chain joins TRBV19 to TRBJ2-7, with D uncertain. Germline CDR1 reads LNHDA; CDR2 reads SQIVND (reference sequence). This CDR3 has 11 amino acids. V was pared by 5 bases and J by 2 bases, with 4 bases between. CDR3 loop: CASSQAYEQYF. The CDR3 DNA reads as TGTGCCAGTAGTCAGGCCTACGAGCAGTACTTC.

This sequence joins TRBV7-6 and TRBJ2-1; D uncertain. CDR3 length: 15 residues. Germline V gene lookup returns CDR1 SGHVS and CDR2 FNYEAQ. Deletions cut 5 bases from V and 0 bases from J, with 11 bases between. The CDR3 is CASSDPRASYNEQFF. CDR3 DNA sequence: TGTGCCAGCAGCGACCCAAGGGCCTCCTACAATGAGCAGTTCTTC. Complete variable domain (other parts from reference TRBV7-6 and TRBJ2-1): GAGVSQSPRYKVTKRGQDVALRCDPISGHVSLYWYRQALGQGPEFLTYFNYEAQQDKSGLPNDRFSAERPEGSISTLTIQRTEQRDSAMYRCASSDPRASYNEQFFGPGTRLTVL.

The CDR3 DNA is TGTGCCAGCAGCGACCGCTACTCCTACGAGCAGTACTTC. This gives the protein CASSDRYSYEQYF. The V gene is TRBV6-1, the J gene TRBJ2-7; D is ambiguous. Germline-derived CDR1 and CDR2 are MNHNS and SASEGT. The CDR3 length is 13 residues. The germline V and J ends were trimmed by 6 bases and 0 bases, with 9 bases remaining between them.

The CDR3 region is CASSLETRETQYF. The CDR3 DNA sequence: TGTGCCAGCAGCCTTGAGACAAGAGAGACCCAGTACTTC. V usage is TRBV2 and J usage is TRBJ2-5; D not resolved. Looked up from germline, CDR1 is SNHLY and CDR2 is FYNNEI. The CDR3 spans 13 residues. Trimming cost V 6 bases and J 4 bases, with 12 bases left between them.

The chain is built from TRBV5-4 and TRBJ2-1; TRBD2 aligns across 7 bases. The CDR3 consists of 14 residues. From germline, CDR1 is SGHNT and CDR2 YYREEE (reference sequence). The V gene end was trimmed by 3 bases and the J gene end by 7 bases; junction bases not matched to a gene: 7. This chain's CDR3 is CASSSSPAGNEQFF. The CDR3 DNA follows: TGTGCCAGCAGCTCGTCGCCAGCGGGGAATGAGCAGTTCTTC.

The V call is TRBV2, the J call TRBJ1-1, with D tentatively TRBD1 (6 bases). Germline CDR1 is SNHLY and CDR2 is FYNNEI. The CDR3 is 13 residues long. V gave up 6 bases and J gave up 6 bases, with 14 bases separating them. As DNA, the CDR3 is TGTGCCAGCAGGAGGGACACCGTCCCTGAAGCTTTCTTT. Translating gives CASRRDTVPEAFF.

This clone appeared a few times. J is TRBJ2-1 and V is TRBV18; 11 bases are a match to TRBD2. The CDR3 length is 14 residues. The V segment lost 3 bases and the J segment 6 bases; nucleotides outside the gene matches: 1. CDR1 is KGHSH, CDR2 LQKENI, per germline. This chain's CDR3 is CASSPGLAANEQFF. The CDR3 coding sequence is TGTGCCAGCTCACCGGGACTAGCGGCCAATGAGCAGTTCTTC. The full variable domain, completed using reference TRBV18 and TRBJ2-1, is NAGVMQNPRHLVRRRGQEARLRCSPMKGHSHVYWYRQLPEEGLKFMVYLQKENIIDESGMPKERFSAEFPKEGPSILRIQQVVRGDSAAYFCASSPGLAANEQFFGPGTRLTVL.

This rearrangement joins TRBV15 to TRBJ1-2; D might be TRBD1 (5 bases). The CDR3 is 15 amino acids. Germline CDR1 and CDR2: LNHNV and YYDKDF (reference sequence). V was clipped by 3 bases and J by 4 bases, with 15 bases between them. DNA for the CDR3: TGTGCCACCAGCAGGAGTCACGGGGGAGTCTATGGCTACACCTTC. Protein: CATSRSHGGVYGYTF.

This clone was observed once. The chain is built from TRBV5-6 and TRBJ1-4; possibly TRBD1 for D (5 bases). CDR1 is SGHDT and CDR2 is YYEEEE in the germline V gene. The ends were cut back, 4 bases at V and 8 bases at J, with 18 bases in the middle. This CDR3 contains 15 residues. CDR3: CASSPRGAHREKLFF. Here the CDR3 DNA reads TGTGCCAGCAGCCCCAGAGGGGCCCACAGGGAAAAACTGTTTTTT.

This clone was recorded once. V and J are TRBV10-2 and TRBJ2-1; no clear D. The germline V and J ends were trimmed by 6 bases and 7 bases, with 7 bases remaining between them. The CDR3 loop spans 11 amino acids. Germline V CDR1 and CDR2: WSHSY, SAAADI. In nucleotides, the CDR3 is TGCGCCAGCAGCGTTAGGAATGAGCAGTTCTTC. Translating gives CASSVRNEQFF.

The chain joins TRBV5-1 to TRBJ1-1; TRBD1 might be the D (5 bases). The CDR3 length is 16 residues. V lost 3 bases to trimming and J lost 2 bases, with 17 bases between them. CDR1 is SGHRS, CDR2 YFSETQ, per germline. The DNA for the CDR3 is TGCGCCAGCAGCTGGTCCACTACGACAGTAAACACTGAAGCTTTCTTT. As protein: CASSWSTTTVNTEAFF. The whole variable domain, remainder taken from reference TRBV5-1 and TRBJ1-1, is KAGVTQTPRYLIKTRGQQVTLSCSPISGHRSVSWYQQTPGQGLQFLFEYFSETQRNKGNFPGRFSGRQFSNSRSEMNVSTLELGDSALYLCASSWSTTTVNTEAFFGQGTRLTVV.

The chain is built from TRBV18 and TRBJ1-5, with unresolved D. The V gene's germline CDR1 is KGHSH and CDR2 LQKENI. This CDR3 contains 15 residues. The ends were cut back, 3 bases at V and 3 bases at J, with 12 bases in the middle. CDR3 residues: CASSPGRPPNQPQHF. The CDR3 region has the DNA TGTGCCAGCTCACCTGGGCGGCCTCCCAATCAGCCCCAGCATTTT.

The V call is TRBV6-6, the J call TRBJ1-6, with 8 bases matching TRBD1. The germline CDR1 and CDR2 sequences are MNHNY and SVGAGI (reference sequence). The CDR3 has 15 residues. V lost 5 bases to trimming and J lost 10 bases; unmatched junction nucleotides: 10. CDR3 DNA: TGTGCCAGCAGTCCCCAGACAGGGGAGAACTCACCCCTCCACTTT. As protein: CASSPQTGENSPLHF.

V and J are TRBV2 and TRBJ1-5, with unresolved D. The germline V gene encodes CDR1 SNHLY and CDR2 FYNNEI. The CDR3 consists of 13 residues. Trimming shortened V by 6 bases and J by 1 base, and 7 bases separated the two germline ends. In DNA, the CDR3 is TGTGCCAGCAGGAGAGACAGCAATCAGCCCCAGCATTTT. Protein: CASRRDSNQPQHF. Combining the CDR3 with reference TRBV2 and TRBJ1-5 gives the whole variable domain EPEVTQTPSHQVTQMGQEVILRCVPISNHLYFYWYRQILGQKVEFLVSFYNNEISEKSEIFDDQFSVERPDGSNFTLKIRSTKLEDSAMYFCASRRDSNQPQHFGDGTRLSIL.

The CDR3 bases are TGTGCCAGCAGTTACCGGCGGGGACCCTACGAGCAGTACTTC. This translates into CASSYRRGPYEQYF. V gene TRBV6-5 combines with J gene TRBJ2-7; the D gene is possibly TRBD2 (6 bases). Germline V gene data show CDR1 as MNHEY and CDR2 as SVGAGI. V dropped 2 bases and J dropped 2 bases, with 10 bases sitting between them. The CDR3 length is 14 residues.

The chain carries TRBV7-3 and TRBJ2-3; D is uncertain. With 1 base removed from V and 3 bases from J, the gap between germline ends came to 5 bases. In germline, CDR1 is SGHTA, CDR2 FQGTGA. The CDR3 runs to 13 residues. The CDR3 DNA reads as TGTGCCAGCAGCTTAATCAGGACAGATACGCAGTATTTT. Its protein product is CASSLIRTDTQYF.

This sequence joins TRBV15 and TRBJ1-4; TRBD1 matches at 7 bases. V shed 3 bases, J shed 4 bases, and the junction held 11 bases outside the gene matches. Germline V lookup: CDR1 LNHNV, CDR2 YYDKDF (reference sequence). This CDR3 is built from 17 residues. CDR3 nucleotide sequence: TGTGCCACCAGCAGGACAGCAACAGGGGCCGGTAATGAAAAACTGTTTTTT. Amino acid sequence: CATSRTATGAGNEKLFF.

This clone occurred a few times. J is TRBJ2-2 and V is TRBV6-5, with a weak D call TRBD1 (6 bases). The germline V gene encodes CDR1 MNHEY and CDR2 SVGAGI. Trimming pared 6 bases from V and 0 bases from J, leaving 8 bases between. CDR3 size: 14 residues. The CDR3 region is CASRGHSNTGELFF. The CDR3 DNA reads TGTGCCAGCAGGGGACACTCGAACACCGGGGAGCTGTTTTTT.

The chain links TRBV30 to TRBJ1-5; 8 bases line up with TRBD1. In germline, CDR1 is GTSNPN, CDR2 SVGIG (reference sequence). CDR3 length equals 14 residues. With 4 bases clipped from V and 4 bases from J, the junction kept 6 bases outside the gene matches. CDR3 in amino acids: CAWTAQGGNQPQHF. DNA for the CDR3: TGTGCCTGGACCGCACAGGGGGGAAATCAGCCCCAGCATTTT.

This chain links TRBV5-4 with TRBJ2-7; 8 bases agree with TRBD2. The junction had 5 bases not matched to a gene; V was cut back by 1 base and J by 2 bases. Germline lookup yields CDR1 SGHNT and CDR2 YYREEE (reference sequence). The CDR3 contains 15 residues. DNA of the CDR3: TGTGCCAGCAGCTTGAGTCTAGCGGGTCCCTACGAGCAGTACTTC. Translated: CASSLSLAGPYEQYF.

This rearrangement joins TRBV5-1 to TRBJ1-2; tentatively, D is TRBD1 (5 bases). Germline V gene sequence: CDR1 SGHRS, CDR2 YFSETQ. The CDR3 contains 14 residues. V was trimmed by 4 bases and J by 2 bases, leaving 12 bases between them. In DNA form, the CDR3 reads TGCGCCAGCAGCAAGACTCAGGGAAACTATGGCTACACCTTC. Its protein product is CASSKTQGNYGYTF.

The chain has TRBV18 and TRBJ1-1, with D unclear. Trimming took off 4 bases at V and 11 bases at J, with 17 bases between the two ends. Germline CDR1 is KGHSH and CDR2 is LQKENI. The CDR3 loop spans 13 amino acids. This chain's CDR3 is CASSQSEAGGAFF. In DNA form, the CDR3 reads TGTGCCAGCTCACAGTCCGAGGCTGGAGGGGCTTTCTTT. Drawing the rest from reference TRBV18 and TRBJ1-1, the complete variable domain is NAGVMQNPRHLVRRRGQEARLRCSPMKGHSHVYWYRQLPEEGLKFMVYLQKENIIDESGMPKERFSAEFPKEGPSILRIQQVVRGDSAAYFCASSQSEAGGAFFGQGTRLTVV.

The rearrangement joins TRBV2 to TRBJ1-5; weak D call: TRBD1 (6 bases). CDR1 and CDR2 from the germline V gene are SNHLY and FYNNEI. The CDR3 runs 14 residues. The V end lost 1 base, the J end lost 6 bases, and 10 bases lay between the germline ends. The CDR3 protein is CASSEEGGGQPQHF. In DNA form, the CDR3 reads TGTGCCAGCAGTGAAGAGGGAGGGGGTCAGCCCCAGCATTTT.

This chain uses TRBV9 with TRBJ2-3; D gene ambiguous. V gave up 0 bases and J gave up 1 base, with 9 bases separating them. Germline CDR1 is SGDLS and CDR2 is YYNGEE. The CDR3 has 15 amino acids. The CDR3, as DNA: TGTGCCAGCAGCGTAGGGCCCACAGGCACAGATACGCAGTATTTT. Its protein is CASSVGPTGTDTQYF.

The rearrangement joins TRBV4-1 to TRBJ2-2, with D maybe TRBD1 (5 bases). The CDR3 spans 15 residues. Germline CDR1 MGHRA, CDR2 YSYEKL. The germline V and J ends were trimmed by 2 bases and 2 bases, with 9 bases remaining between them. Written as DNA, the CDR3 is TGCGCCAGCAGCCAACCCCGGACAAACACCGGGGAGCTGTTTTTT. Amino acids: CASSQPRTNTGELFF.

This chain connects TRBV6-1 to TRBJ1-3, with 7 bases identical to TRBD1. CDR3 length: 14 amino acids. Unmatched junction bases numbered 11, after V lost 11 bases and J lost 4 bases. Germline V gene sequence: CDR1 MNHNS, CDR2 SASEGT. The CDR3 nucleotides are TGTGCCGGACGGACAGGAACGCCCGGAAACACCATATATTTT. This sequence encodes CAGRTGTPGNTIYF.